This T cell receptor (beta chain) was captured by sequencing in a study of T cell responses to AZD1222 COVID-19 vaccine (dated by TCRdb to the early 2020s). As for the study more broadly: TCR sequencing covered some 250 trial participants: 207 given two doses of AZD1222 and approximately 25 given two doses of MenACWY control vaccine. Trial participants were enrolled by age into subgroups of 18-55, 56-69 and 70-plus years, and roughly 150, 30 and 60 TCR-sequenced participants, respectively, were included in these subgroups. The research as a whole found: Spike-specific TCR breadth and depth rose significantly after two AZD1222 doses compared with day 0 and with MenACWY recipients. Because no day 14 peak-response samples were available, repertoires were characterized only after the peak T cell response. In the small 56-69-year group, the increase in depth fell short of significance, most likely because of low power. CD4 TCRs associated with the vaccine covered the entire spike protein, and the dominant responses were in regions 160-218 and 743-854. Conclusions about previously exposed vaccinees are limited, since just five or six AZD1222 recipients were seropositive for SARS-CoV-2 at baseline. Participants were mostly white British and included more females than males, and it was suggested by the authors that clonal diversity may have been underestimated. Nearly half of unique spike-specific TCRs reportedly recognized epitopes outside regions mutated in the B.1.351 and B.1.1.7 variants.

The CDR3 regions of human TCRbeta chains were analyzed by immunosequencing. The original methods were these. Repertoire TCRs were matched against a reference library of SARS-CoV-2-specific TCRs generated with the MIRA antigen-specificity platform. Breadth was defined as the fraction of unique TCRs that were SARS-CoV-2-associated. Depth was defined as the fraction of total T cells that were SARS-CoV-2-associated. Using the MIRA data, every spike-specific TCR was mapped to the spike region that the TCR reacted to and assigned to either a CD4 or a CD8 class. Log10-transformed breadth and depth values were compared by one-way ANOVA with Sidak's multiple comparisons tests. This immuneACCESS table, as held by TCRdb, lists in-frame sequences with V and J called but not all clones. Of the missing ones, under half trace to an unresolved V gene in checked studies; the others have no known cause. The DNA was the basis for D and trimming; V, J and clone size are from that table. The sample data list under 150,000 clones, and under 90% of these were observed just once. The ten largest account for under 2% of the sample.

At the junction V is shortened by 0 bases and J by 4 bases; bases outside the gene matches: 3. CDR1 and CDR2 are read off the germline V gene as SGDLS and YYNGEE. The CDR3, cysteine through phenylalanine, is 16 amino acids long. Kept here is only the CDR3 DNA, which spans 48 bases and is read in frame from base 1. The meaning of the sample's time point label: about 28 days (+/-7) after the second vaccine dose. AZD1222 recipients with second doses at about 4 weeks or about 12 weeks were pooled, because spike-specific TCR depth and breadth did not differ between schedules. Vaccinee samples came from UK trials COV001 and COV002, including a single-blind randomized controlled phase 2/3 trial of AZD1222 (ChAdOx1 nCoV-19) in healthy adults. For TCRbeta chain sequencing, PBMC samples from trial participants were taken at day 0 and at day 28 after the second dose. As concerns this clone: There is no known antigen for this receptor. Base qualities were left out, and no much larger clone turns up one base away.

Sequencing used peripheral blood, obtained 28 days after the second AZD1222 dose. The clonotype was recovered from an adult who received the AZD1222 COVID-19 vaccine. Recombination connected TRBV9 to TRBJ2-2, and 10 bases in between align with TRBD2. The DNA reads TGTGCCAGCAGCGTAGGGCTAGCGGGAGTCACCGGGGAGCTGTTTTTT. Its protein is CASSVGLAGVTGELFF. The CDR3 plus the reference TRBV9 and TRBJ2-2 genes for the other parts give the full variable domain: DSGVTQTPKHLITATGQRVTLRCSPRSGDLSVYWYQQSLDQGLQFLIQYYNGEERAKGNILERFSAQQFPDLHSELNLSSLELGDSALYFCASSVGLAGVTGELFFGEGSRLTVL.